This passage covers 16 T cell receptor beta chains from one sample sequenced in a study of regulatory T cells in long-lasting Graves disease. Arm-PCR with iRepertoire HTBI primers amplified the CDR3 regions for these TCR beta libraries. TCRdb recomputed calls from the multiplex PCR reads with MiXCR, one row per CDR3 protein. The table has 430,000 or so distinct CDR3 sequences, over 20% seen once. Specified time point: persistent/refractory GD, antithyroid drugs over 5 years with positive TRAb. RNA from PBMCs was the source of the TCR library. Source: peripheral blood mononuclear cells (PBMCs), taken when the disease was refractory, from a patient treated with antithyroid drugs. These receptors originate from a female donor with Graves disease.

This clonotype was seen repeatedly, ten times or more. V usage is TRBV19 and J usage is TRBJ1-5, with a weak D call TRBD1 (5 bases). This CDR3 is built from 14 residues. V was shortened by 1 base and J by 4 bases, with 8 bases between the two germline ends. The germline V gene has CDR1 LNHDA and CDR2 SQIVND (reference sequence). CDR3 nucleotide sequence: TGTGCCAGTAGTATAGTAACAGGTAATCAGCCCCAGCATTTT. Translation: CASSIVTGNQPQHF.

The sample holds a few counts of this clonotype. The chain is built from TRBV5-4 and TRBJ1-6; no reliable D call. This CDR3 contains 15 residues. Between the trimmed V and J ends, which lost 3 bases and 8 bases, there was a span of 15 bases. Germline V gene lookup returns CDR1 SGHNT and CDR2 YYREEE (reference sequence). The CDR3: CASSWGTGDHSPLHF. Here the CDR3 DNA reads TGTGCCAGCAGCTGGGGAACGGGAGACCATTCACCCCTCCACTTT.

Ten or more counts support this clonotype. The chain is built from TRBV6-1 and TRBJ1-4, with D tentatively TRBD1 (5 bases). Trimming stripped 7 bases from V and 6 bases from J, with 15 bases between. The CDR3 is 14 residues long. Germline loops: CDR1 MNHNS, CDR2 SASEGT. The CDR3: CASKPGGDYEKLFF. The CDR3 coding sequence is TGTGCCAGCAAGCCCGGGGGTGACTATGAAAAACTGTTTTTT.

The CDR3 DNA is TGCAGTGCTAGAGAGTCAAGGACTAGCGGGAATCCAGATACGCAGTATTTT. Its protein is CSARESRTSGNPDTQYF. J is TRBJ2-3 and V is TRBV20-1, with 12 bases matching TRBD2. The germline gives CDR1 DFQATT, CDR2 SNEGSKA (reference sequence). The length of the CDR3 is 17 residues. J lost 4 bases, V lost 0 bases, and 8 bases had no gene match.

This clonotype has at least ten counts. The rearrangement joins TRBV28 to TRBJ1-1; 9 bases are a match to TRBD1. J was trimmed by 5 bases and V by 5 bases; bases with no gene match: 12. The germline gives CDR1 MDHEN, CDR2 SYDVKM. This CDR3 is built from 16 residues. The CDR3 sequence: CASSPGTGRGLTEAFF. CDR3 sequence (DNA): TGTGCCAGCAGTCCTGGGACAGGGCGAGGGTTGACTGAAGCTTTCTTT.

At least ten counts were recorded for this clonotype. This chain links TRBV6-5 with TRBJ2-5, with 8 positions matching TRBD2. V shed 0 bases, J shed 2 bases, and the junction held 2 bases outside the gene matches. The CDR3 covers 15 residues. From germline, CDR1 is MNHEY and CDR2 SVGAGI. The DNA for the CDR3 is TGTGCCAGCAGTTACTCCCCGGGAGGGCAAGAGACCCAGTACTTC. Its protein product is CASSYSPGGQETQYF.

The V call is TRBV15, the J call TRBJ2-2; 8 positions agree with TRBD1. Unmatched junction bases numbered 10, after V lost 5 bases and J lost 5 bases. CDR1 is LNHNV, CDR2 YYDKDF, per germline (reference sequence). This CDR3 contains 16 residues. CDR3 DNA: TGTGCCACCAGCGGCCGGACAGGGCTTTGGACCGGGGAGCTGTTTTTT. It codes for CATSGRTGLWTGELFF.

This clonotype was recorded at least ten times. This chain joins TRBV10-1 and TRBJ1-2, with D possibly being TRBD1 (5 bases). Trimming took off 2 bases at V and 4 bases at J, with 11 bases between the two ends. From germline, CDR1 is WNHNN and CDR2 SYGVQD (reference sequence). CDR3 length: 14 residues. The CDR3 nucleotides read TGCGCCAGCAGTGAGGAAGGGACCCTCTATGGCTACACCTTC. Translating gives CASSEEGTLYGYTF.

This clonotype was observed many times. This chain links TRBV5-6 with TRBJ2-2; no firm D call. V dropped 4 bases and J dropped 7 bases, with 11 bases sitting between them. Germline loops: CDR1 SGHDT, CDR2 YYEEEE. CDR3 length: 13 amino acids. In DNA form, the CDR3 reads TGTGCCAGCAGCGAGTCCGTGATCGGGGAGCTGTTTTTT. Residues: CASSESVIGELFF.

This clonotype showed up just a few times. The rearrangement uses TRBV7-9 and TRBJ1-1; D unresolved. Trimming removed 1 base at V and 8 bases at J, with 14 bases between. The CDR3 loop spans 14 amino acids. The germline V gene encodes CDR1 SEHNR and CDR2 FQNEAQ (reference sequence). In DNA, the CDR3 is TGTGCCAGCAGCTTAGAGGGCAAATTTCAAGAAGCTTTCTTT. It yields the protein CASSLEGKFQEAFF.

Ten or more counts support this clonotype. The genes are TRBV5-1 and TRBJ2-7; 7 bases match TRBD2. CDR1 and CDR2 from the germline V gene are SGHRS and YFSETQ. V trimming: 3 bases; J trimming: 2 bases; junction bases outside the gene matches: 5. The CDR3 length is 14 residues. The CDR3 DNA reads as TGCGCCAGCAGCTCCGGACTAGAGGCCTACGAGCAGTACTTC. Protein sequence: CASSSGLEAYEQYF.

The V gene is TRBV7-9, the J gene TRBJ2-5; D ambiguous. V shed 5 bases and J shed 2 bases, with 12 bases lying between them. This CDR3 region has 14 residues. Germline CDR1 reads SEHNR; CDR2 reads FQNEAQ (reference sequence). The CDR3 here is CASSQRQTQETQYF. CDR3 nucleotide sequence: TGTGCCAGCAGCCAAAGGCAGACACAAGAGACCCAGTACTTC. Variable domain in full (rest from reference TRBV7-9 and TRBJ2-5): DTGVSQNPRHKITKRGQNVTFRCDPISEHNRLYWYRQTLGQGPEFLTYFQNEAQLEKSRLLSDRFSAERPKGSFSTLEIQRTEQGDSAMYLCASSQRQTQETQYFGPGTRLLVL.

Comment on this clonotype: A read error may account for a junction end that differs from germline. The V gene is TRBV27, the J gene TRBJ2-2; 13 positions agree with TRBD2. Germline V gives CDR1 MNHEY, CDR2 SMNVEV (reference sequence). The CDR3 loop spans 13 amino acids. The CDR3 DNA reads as TGTGCCAGCAGTTTTCGGACTAGCGGGGGGCTGTTTTTT. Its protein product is CASSFRTSGGLFF.

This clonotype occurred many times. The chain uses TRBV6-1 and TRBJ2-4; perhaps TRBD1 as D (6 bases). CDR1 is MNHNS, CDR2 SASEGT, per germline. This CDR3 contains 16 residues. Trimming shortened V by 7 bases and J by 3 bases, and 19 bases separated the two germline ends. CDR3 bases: TGTGCCAGCACGCAGCAGGACAGAAGGGGCAAAAACATTCAGTACTTC. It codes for CASTQQDRRGKNIQYF.

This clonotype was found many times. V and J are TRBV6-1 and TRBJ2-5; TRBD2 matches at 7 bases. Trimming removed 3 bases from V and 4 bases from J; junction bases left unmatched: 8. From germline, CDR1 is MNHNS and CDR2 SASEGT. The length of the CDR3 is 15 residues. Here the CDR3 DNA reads TGTGCCAGCAGTGAGGGGGGGTTTGGGTCAGAGACCCAGTACTTC. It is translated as CASSEGGFGSETQYF.

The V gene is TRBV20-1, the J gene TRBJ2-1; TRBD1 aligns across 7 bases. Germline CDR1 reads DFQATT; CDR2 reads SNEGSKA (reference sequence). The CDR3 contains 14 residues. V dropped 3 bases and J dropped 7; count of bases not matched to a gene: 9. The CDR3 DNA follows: TGCAGTGCTAGGCCGACAGGGATTGGGAATGAGCAGTTCTTC. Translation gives CSARPTGIGNEQFF.